The clone carrying this T cell receptor (beta chain) was recorded at least ten times. The antigen is undetermined. MiXCR, applied by TCRdb to the reads, yields one record per CDR3 protein. This sample yields about 230,000 distinct CDR3 sequences, of which roughly 20% are seen a single time; over 15% belongs to the top ten. The data belong to a study of T cell repertoires in cytomegalovirus infection. Study at large: Signatures in public TCR beta sequences pointed to both CMV infection and matching HLA type.

General study findings and limits: HLA-C-restricted CMV clonotypes gave the most frequent clonotype in two of eight donors.

CDR3 length: 13 residues. With 4 bases removed from V and 3 bases from J, the gap between germline ends came to 6 bases. Germline V lookup: CDR1 SGHVS, CDR2 FNYEAQ. This receptor was obtained from a human donor in good health (CMV status not recorded). Some clones in this sample may be carry-over from other donors' samples. The sample taken for sequencing was CD8+ T cells from PBMCs. J is TRBJ1-4 and V is TRBV7-6, with D perhaps matching TRBD1 (6 bases). The CDR3 DNA sequence: TGTGCCAGCAGCTGGGGGCCTAATGAAAAACTGTTTTTT. This codes for CASSWGPNEKLFF.